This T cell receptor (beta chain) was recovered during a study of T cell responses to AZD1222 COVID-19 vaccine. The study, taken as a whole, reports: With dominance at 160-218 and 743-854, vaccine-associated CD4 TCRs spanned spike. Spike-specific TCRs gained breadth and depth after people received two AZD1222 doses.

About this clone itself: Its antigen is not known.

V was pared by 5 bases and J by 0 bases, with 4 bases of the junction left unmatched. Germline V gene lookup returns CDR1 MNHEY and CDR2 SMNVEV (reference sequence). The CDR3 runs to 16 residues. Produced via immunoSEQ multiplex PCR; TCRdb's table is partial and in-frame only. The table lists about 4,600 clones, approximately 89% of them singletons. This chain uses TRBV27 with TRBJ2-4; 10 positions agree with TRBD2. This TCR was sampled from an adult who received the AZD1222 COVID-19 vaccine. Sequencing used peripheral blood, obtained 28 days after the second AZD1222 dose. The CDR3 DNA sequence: TGTGCCAGCAGTGCACTAGCGGGACTAGCCAAAAACATTCAGTACTTC. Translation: CASSALAGLAKNIQYF.